These 9 T cell receptor beta chains were sequenced from one sample in a study of T cell responses to AZD1222 COVID-19 vaccine. Generated by immunoSEQ multiplex PCR, the TCRdb table keeps only in-frame clones and is missing some. The table shows 44,000 or so clones, with 83% occurring only once. The sequencing used peripheral blood, collected on day 0 of AZD1222 vaccination. The receptors originated from an adult in good health.

The chain uses TRBV2 and TRBJ1-1; TRBD1 agrees at 8 bases. V was clipped by 7 bases and J by 3 bases; unmatched bases: 7. CDR1 and CDR2 from the germline V gene are SNHLY and FYNNEI. The CDR3 spans 14 residues. The chain's CDR3 is CASKADRADTEAFF. The CDR3 coding sequence is TGTGCCAGCAAGGCGGACAGGGCGGACACTGAAGCTTTCTTT.

The chain uses TRBV12-3 or TRBV12-4 and TRBJ2-5; the D is unclear. The CDR3 has 11 residues. Trimming took 5 bases from V and 3 from J, leaving 4 bases between them. The CDR3 region has the DNA TGTGCCAGCAGTCCAAAAGAGACCCAGTACTTC. Translated: CASSPKETQYF.

This clone was recorded only once. The CDR3 DNA reads as TGTGCCACCAGCAGAGATTTCAGCAGGGGTAGCAATCAGCCCCAGCATTTT. Translating it yields CATSRDFSRGSNQPQHF. This sequence joins TRBV15 and TRBJ1-5, with D possibly being TRBD1 (6 bases). Trimming shortened V by 0 bases and J by 0 bases, and 12 bases separated the two germline ends. Germline loops: CDR1 LNHNV, CDR2 YYDKDF (reference sequence). CDR3 size: 17 residues.

This chain joins TRBV4-1 and TRBJ1-2; 8 nucleotides line up with TRBD1. This CDR3 has 16 residues. Germline CDR1 MGHRA, CDR2 YSYEKL. V was clipped by 1 base and J by 4 bases; unmatched bases: 8. This CDR3 is CASSQVDRGRGYGYTF. The CDR3, as DNA: TGCGCCAGCAGCCAAGTCGACAGGGGACGAGGCTATGGCTACACCTTC.

This clone was observed a handful of times. J is TRBJ2-5 and V is TRBV7-8; D assignment may be TRBD1 or TRBD2 (5 bases each). This CDR3 contains 17 residues. The V gene lost 3 bases and the J gene lost 5 bases, with 22 bases spanning the gap. Per germline, CDR1 SGHVS and CDR2 FQNEAQ. The CDR3 protein is CASSFTPGPIILETQYF. CDR3 in DNA: TGTGCCAGCAGCTTTACACCGGGACCCATTATTTTGGAGACCCAGTACTTC.

The chain recombines TRBV18 with TRBJ1-1; no firm D call. Trimming took 4 bases from V and 0 from J, leaving 12 bases between them. Germline lookup yields CDR1 KGHSH and CDR2 LQKENI. The CDR3 totals 15 residues. CDR3 DNA: TGTGCCAGCTCACGACTGGACGGATTGAACACTGAAGCTTTCTTT. Its translation: CASSRLDGLNTEAFF.

The rearrangement joins TRBV5-1 to TRBJ1-1; tentatively, D is TRBD1 (5 bases). In germline, CDR1 is SGHRS, CDR2 YFSETQ. CDR3 length equals 14 residues. Trimming shortened V by 7 bases and J by 1 base, and 14 bases separated the two germline ends. CDR3: CASALTEKNTEAFF. The CDR3 DNA sequence: TGCGCCAGCGCATTGACAGAAAAGAACACTGAAGCTTTCTTT.

V and J are TRBV3-1 (or the pseudogene TRBV3-2) and TRBJ1-6, with D perhaps matching TRBD1 (5 bases). Germline V gene sequence: CDR1 LGHDT, CDR2 YNNKEL (reference sequence). The V and J ends lost 0 bases and 8 bases respectively, with 14 bases between them. CDR3 length: 16 amino acids. CDR3: CASSQDRGAAYSPLHF. CDR3 DNA: TGTGCCAGCAGCCAAGATCGAGGGGCAGCTTATTCACCCCTCCACTTT.

This sequence joins TRBV18 and TRBJ1-2, with a possible D match to TRBD1 (5 bases). Between the trimmed V and J ends, which lost 4 bases and 6 bases, there was a span of 12 bases. Germline V gene lookup returns CDR1 KGHSH and CDR2 LQKENI. CDR3 length: 13 residues. The CDR3 loop reads CASSLTGANGYTF. The CDR3 bases are TGTGCCAGCTCACTGACCGGGGCCAATGGCTACACCTTC.